These 2 T cell receptor beta chains were sequenced from one sample in a study of beta chain features in type 1 diabetes. Expressed TCRB transcripts were sequenced because the entire RNA isolate underwent reverse transcription. Generated by immunoSEQ multiplex PCR, the TCRdb table keeps only in-frame clones and is missing some. The data show 310,000 or so clones, roughly 8% seen once. Sequences were obtained from central memory CD4+ T cells from blood. The receptors derive from a woman under 30 in good health.

The gene calls are TRBV9 and TRBJ2-7, with D possibly matching TRBD1 (5 bases). Germline CDR1 reads SGDLS; CDR2 reads YYNGEE. This CDR3 region has 15 residues. Trimming pared 2 bases from V and 1 base from J, leaving 13 bases between. The CDR3 DNA is TGTGCCAGCAGCGTCGGCGGACACTCGTCCTACGAGCAGTACTTC. This encodes CASSVGGHSSYEQYF.

There are a few counts of this clone. The CDR3 loop is CATSRVRQLDTQYF. The CDR3 nucleotides read TGTGCCACCAGCAGAGTGAGGCAACTAGATACGCAGTATTTT. This chain joins TRBV15 and TRBJ2-3; D gene unclear. This CDR3 region has 14 residues. Trimming shortened V by 1 base and J by 5 bases, and 10 bases separated the two germline ends. Germline values: CDR1 LNHNV, CDR2 YYDKDF (reference sequence).